This T cell receptor beta chain was sequenced during a study of glioma-infiltrating T cells after dendritic cell vaccination. Primers: 60 V beta forward and 13 J beta reverse. Data came from immunoSEQ multiplex PCR; TCRdb stores just in-frame clones and leaves some out. This table holds around 87,000 clones, roughly 80% found once. With V trimmed by 4 bases and J by 2 bases, 5 bases remained unmatched. The CDR3 extends over 15 amino acids. Germline lookup yields CDR1 MNHNS and CDR2 SASEGT. Study findings and constraints: Survival was not directly related to TCR clonality in these patients.

The time point: after dendritic cell vaccination, including at tumor progression/relapse. A word on this clone: What it recognizes is unknown.

The TCR originated in a human donor with glioblastoma. The sequences come from blood, collected after dendritic cell vaccination. This chain joins TRBV6-1 and TRBJ1-5; 7 bases line up with TRBD1. The CDR3 DNA reads as TGTGCCAGCAGTGGGGGGGACAGTGGCAATCAGCCCCAGCATTTT. Residues: CASSGGDSGNQPQHF.